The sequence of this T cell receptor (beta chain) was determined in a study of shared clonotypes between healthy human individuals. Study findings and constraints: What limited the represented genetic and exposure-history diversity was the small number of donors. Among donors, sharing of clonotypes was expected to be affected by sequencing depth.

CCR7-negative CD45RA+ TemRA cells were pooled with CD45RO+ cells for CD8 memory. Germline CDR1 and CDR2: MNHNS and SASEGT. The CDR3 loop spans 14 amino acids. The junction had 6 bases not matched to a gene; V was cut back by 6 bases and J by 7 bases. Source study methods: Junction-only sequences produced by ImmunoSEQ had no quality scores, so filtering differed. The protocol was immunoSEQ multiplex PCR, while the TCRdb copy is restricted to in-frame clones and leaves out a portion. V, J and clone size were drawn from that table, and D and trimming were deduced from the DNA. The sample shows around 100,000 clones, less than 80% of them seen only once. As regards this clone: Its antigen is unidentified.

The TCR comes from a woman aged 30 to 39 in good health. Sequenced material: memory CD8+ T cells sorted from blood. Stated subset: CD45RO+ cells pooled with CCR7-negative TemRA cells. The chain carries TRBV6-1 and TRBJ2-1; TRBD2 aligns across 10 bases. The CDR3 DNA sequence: TGTGCCAGCAGATTAGCGGGAGGCATTAATGAGCAGTTCTTC. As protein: CASRLAGGINEQFF.